The TCR beta chain under discussion was sequenced for a study of T cell responses to AZD1222 COVID-19 vaccine. Findings of the study overall: Compared with day 0, the breadth and depth of the Spike-specific TCR repertoire rose significantly after two doses of AZD1222. The reported proportion of spike-specific TCRs targeting unmutated variant regions was nearly half. Seropositive at baseline were only five or six AZD1222 recipients.

V lost 0 bases and J 1 base, leaving 4 bases between the germline ends. The CDR3 totals 14 residues. Germline CDR1 and CDR2: SGDLS and YYNGEE. Produced via immunoSEQ multiplex PCR; TCRdb's table is partial and in-frame only. The sample shows roughly 20,000 clones, approximately 84% of them seen only once. On this clone: Its antigen remains unidentified.

Sequencing was performed on peripheral blood, taken 28 days after the second AZD1222 dose. The source of this sequence is an adult who received the AZD1222 COVID-19 vaccine. The chain combines TRBV9 with TRBJ1-4; D is undetermined. The CDR3 here is CASSVGGTNEKLFF. In DNA form, the CDR3 reads TGTGCCAGCAGCGTAGGTGGAACTAATGAAAAACTGTTTTTT.